This TCR beta chain derives from a study of early T cells in non-severe SARS-CoV-2 infection (dated by TCRdb to 2020 to 2022). Concerning the study at large: TCR sequencing used bulk RNA from unsorted whole blood, so alpha and beta chains could not be paired. The paper's findings and limits, for the study overall: Matching against VDJdb was skewed toward anti-spike CD8 responses, likely underestimated virus-specific expansions, and missed private and CD4 specificities.

Notes on this clonotype: Its target antigen remains unknown. The record has no base qualities; no much larger clone is one base away.

Set within a cohort of healthcare workers in London, UK, this nested case-control study involved weekly PCR testing of nasopharyngeal swabs along with blood sampling. Between 23 and 31 March 2020, the week of the UK lockdown, healthcare workers were enrolled and then followed up weekly for as long as 16 weeks. To prepare the library, 5' RACE was applied. Instrument used: NextSeq 500. In the TCR library protocol, unique molecular identifiers were attached to individual cDNA molecules to correct for PCR bias and sequencing error. Sequencing covered both TCR alpha and beta chains, and within each sample the abundances of alpha and beta sequences were tightly co-correlated. Under the source paper's analysis protocol: Decombinator V4 was used to annotate TCR sequences for V gene, J gene and CDR3. TCRs were defined as expanded if a significant change between any two time points was detected under a Poisson model with p below 0.0001. TCR abundances were normalised to the total number of TCRs sequenced per sample and were expressed as counts per million. MAIT TCRs were defined by TRAV1-2 paired with TRAJ12, TRAJ20 or TRAJ33, and iNKT TCRs by TRAV10 paired with TRAJ18. VDJdb, accessed 1 November 2021, was searched for CMV, EBV and SARS-CoV-2 annotated TCRs, excluding TCRs annotated for multiple antigens. TCRdb reprocessing: public reads trimmed at Q25 with fastp, clones called with MiXCR, in-frame beta chains kept. Each CDR3 protein gets just one entry, which takes the most common genes and DNA from the rows behind it. TCRdb's processing, not the authors' own work, is the source of the V and J calls. In this sample the table shows about 84,000 distinct CDR3 sequences, 9% to 14% of which occur a single time. Of the sample, roughly 2.6% falls within the top ten clones.

V is cut by 6 bases and J by 1 base, and the space between the germline ends is 9 bases. The CDR3 covers 14 residues, taking in both the cysteine and the phenylalanine. This entry keeps only the CDR3 DNA: 42 bases, framed from base 1. The chain is assembled from TRBV12-3 or TRBV12-4 and TRBJ2-2; the D region possibly corresponds to TRBD2 (6 bases align). Sequenced sample: whole blood. The TCR was taken from an adult who was a healthcare worker with PCR-confirmed SARS-CoV-2 infection or an uninfected control (not recorded which). The DNA is TGTGCCAGCAGCCAGGGACTGAACACCGGGGAGCTGTTTTTT. It translates to CASSQGLNTGELFF.